The clone carrying this T cell receptor (beta chain) was detected only once. This sample also contains other DNA sequences that code for the same CDR3. Methods used by the authors: Cell counts per sample came from amplifying reference gene primers. The table came from immunoSEQ multiplex PCR; TCRdb's copy has only in-frame clones and leaves some out. V and J calls and clone size are as listed in that table; D and trimming were resolved from the DNA. The sample contains under 200,000 clones, around 83% of which appear only once. Germline assignment: CDR1 GTSNPN and CDR2 SVGIG (reference sequence). This CDR3 region has 13 residues. Trimming pared 0 bases from V and 0 bases from J, leaving 3 bases between. Seattle patients were enrolled during active infection and followed longitudinally. The data were obtained in a study of blood T cell repertoires in COVID-19. At the level of the study: Sites across the United States, Italy and Spain contributed samples from acute and convalescent COVID-19. Nucleic acid was either cDNA or gDNA, and it came from T cells, B-cell-depleted T cells, or PBMCs.

This TCR came from a woman in her forties or fifties with COVID-19, enrolled during active disease. This chain joins TRBV30 and TRBJ1-3; D unresolved. Sequences were obtained from peripheral blood. The CDR3 nucleotides read TGTGCCTGGAGTGTTAGCTCTGGAAACACCATATATTTT. Translation: CAWSVSSGNTIYF. Full variable domain (missing parts from reference TRBV30 and TRBJ1-3): SQTIHQWPATLVQPVGSPLSLECTVEGTSNPNLYWYRQAAGRGLQLLFYSVGIGQISSEVPQNLSASRPQDRQFILSSKKLLLSDSGFYLCAWSVSSGNTIYFGEGSWLTVV.